These T cell receptor beta chains were read from a single sample in a study of blood T cells in healthy people across ages. TCRdb re-called the 5' RACE reads through MiXCR, storing one row per CDR3 protein. Found here are about 1.5 million distinct CDR3 sequences, around 39% of them singletons; the top ten hold roughly 7.9%. The sequencing sample was made of blood. These receptors all come from a young woman in good health. The CDR3 runs from the conserved cysteine through the conserved F or W. The D gene is left open where the match is weak. Clone size is given for some rows only: seen once, a few or many times, or a class if the clone is expanded.

cdr3_nt	cdr3_aa	d_call	v_call	j_call	clone_size
TGTGCCAGCAGCCAAGTTAAACTATCTGCCTACAATGAGCAGTTCTTC	CASSQVKLSAYNEQFF	.	TRBV3-1	TRBJ2-1	few
TGTGCCAGCCAAAATGGACCGGGACTAGCGGGAACTGAGCTTACAGATACGCAGTATTTT	CASQNGPGLAGTELTDTQYF	TRBD2	TRBV2	TRBJ2-3	.
TGCGCCAGCAGCCCCCCCGGGACAGGGCCGAACATTCAGTACTTC	CASSPPGTGPNIQYF	TRBD1	TRBV5-1	TRBJ2-4	.
TGTGCCAGTAGGCAGGGGGCGTGGGAGCAGTACTTC	CASRQGAWEQYF	TRBD1	TRBV6-1	TRBJ2-7	.
TGTGCCAGCAGCCCTAGGGGTTCTTTTGTTATGCCCCAGCATTTT	CASSPRGSFVMPQHF	.	TRBV12-3/TRBV12-4	TRBJ1-5	.
TGTGCCAGCAGCCCCAGGGGACTAGCGGACCCAGATACGCAGTATTTT	CASSPRGLADPDTQYF	TRBD2	TRBV7-2	TRBJ2-3	.
TGTGCTAGCAGTTTTGAGGGAAGGGAGCAGTACTTC	CASSFEGREQYF	.	TRBV6-5	TRBJ2-5	.
TGTGCCAGCAGCTTAGGGACTAGCGGGCCTGGGGCTTCCTACGAGCAGTACTTC	CASSLGTSGPGASYEQYF	TRBD2	TRBV7-2	TRBJ2-7	.
TGTGCCAGCAGTACCGGGACAGATGCCCTTGAGCAGTACTTC	CASSTGTDALEQYF	TRBD1	TRBV27	TRBJ2-7	few
TGCAGTGCTAGGGACAGGCGAAGCTATGGCTACACCTTC	CSARDRRSYGYTF	TRBD1	TRBV20-1	TRBJ1-2	.
TGTGCCAGCAGCTACGACGGGGGGCGGGCTGCTTTCTTT	CASSYDGGRAAFF	.	TRBV28	TRBJ1-1	.
TGTGCCAGCAGGCGGACAGACTATACGCAGTATTTT	CASRRTDYTQYF	.	TRBV6-6	TRBJ2-3	.
TGTACCACCAGCACAGATACGCAGTATTTT	CTTSTDTQYF	.	TRBV6-1	TRBJ2-3	.
TGTGCCAGCCATTCCAGGGGGAACACTGAAGCTTTCTTT	CASHSRGNTEAFF	.	TRBV27	TRBJ1-1	.
TGTGCCAGCAGTTTAAAGGTGGGTGAGCAGTTCTTC	CASSLKVGEQFF	.	TRBV27	TRBJ2-1	few
TGTGCCAGCAGTTACCTGGGAAAGAGCAATCAGCCCCAGCATTTT	CASSYLGKSNQPQHF	.	TRBV6-2/TRBV6-3	TRBJ1-5	.
TGTGCCAGCAGCTGGGACAGGGTGGGGAATTCACCCCTCCACTTT	CASSWDRVGNSPLHF	TRBD1	TRBV6-2/TRBV6-3	TRBJ1-6	.
TGTGCCAGCAGCGTCGGGGGGTATCCCACAGATACGCAGTATTTT	CASSVGGYPTDTQYF	TRBD2	TRBV9	TRBJ2-3	.
TGTGCCAGCCAATCGAGTAATTCCGGGGAGCTGTTTTTT	CASQSSNSGELFF	.	TRBV6-6	TRBJ2-2	.
TGTGCCAGCAGCCACACAAAGGACCTAGCGGGGGCACGCTACGAGCAGTACTTC	CASSHTKDLAGARYEQYF	TRBD2	TRBV3-1	TRBJ2-7	.
TGCGCCAGCAGCTCGAGACAGGGCACACAAGAGACCCAGTACTTC	CASSSRQGTQETQYF	TRBD1	TRBV4-1	TRBJ2-5	few
TGTGCCATCAGACCCGGGACAGGGGATTCAAAACTGTTTTTT	CAIRPGTGDSKLFF	TRBD1	TRBV10-3	TRBJ1-4	.
TGTGCCAGCAGTGAATCCCCGGACACGCAAGACTTCTATGGCTACACCTTC	CASSESPDTQDFYGYTF	.	TRBV6-1	TRBJ1-2	.
TGCAGCGTTGAGGGACCCCCTTTACCAGATACGCAGTATTTT	CSVEGPPLPDTQYF	.	TRBV29-1	TRBJ2-3	.
TGTGCCAGCAGCCAGGGGGGGACAGGGCTAAGCAATCAGCCCCAGCATTTT	CASSQGGTGLSNQPQHF	TRBD1	TRBV7-2	TRBJ1-5	.
TGTGCCAGCCCCTGGGGCAGAGACACAGATACGCAGTATTTT	CASPWGRDTDTQYF	.	TRBV7-3	TRBJ2-3	few
TGCAGTGCTAGGAAGGATAGGGACACTGAAGCTTTCTTT	CSARKDRDTEAFF	.	TRBV20-1	TRBJ1-1	few
TGCGCCAGCAGCCAAGGATCGTTTGGGGGGAATGAGCAGTTCTTC	CASSQGSFGGNEQFF	.	TRBV4-1	TRBJ2-1	.
TGCAGTGCTCTCAGGGGGCAGGTTTACGAGCAGTACTTC	CSALRGQVYEQYF	TRBD1	TRBV20-1	TRBJ2-7	.
TGTGCCAGCAGTTTATCTAGGGGTATCCCGGGAGGTAATGAAAAACTGTTTTTT	CASSLSRGIPGGNEKLFF	.	TRBV27	TRBJ1-4	few
TGCGCCAGCAGCCAGGCCGGGACTAGTATGGAGACCCAGTACTTC	CASSQAGTSMETQYF	TRBD2	TRBV4-1	TRBJ2-5	.
TGTGCCAGCAGTTACTCCCCGGCAGGAGAAAATTCACCCCTCCACTTT	CASSYSPAGENSPLHF	.	TRBV6-5	TRBJ1-6	few
TGCAGCCAACAGGGCTACGAGCAGTACTTC	CSQQGYEQYF	.	TRBV20-1	TRBJ2-7	few
TGCGCCAGCATGGACCCGGGACTCACGACGCAGTATTTT	CASMDPGLTTQYF	.	TRBV10-2	TRBJ2-3	.
TGTGCCAGCTCACCGGGGACGGGTACGCAGTATTTT	CASSPGTGTQYF	.	TRBV18	TRBJ2-3	many
TGTGCCACCAGTGATGGGGTAGTGGGCTCAAGGGGGAATGAGCAGTTCTTC	CATSDGVVGSRGNEQFF	.	TRBV24-1	TRBJ2-1	.
TGCGCCAGCAGCCGGGGGGATTCCGTGGGAGAGCAGTACTTC	CASSRGDSVGEQYF	TRBD2	TRBV5-1	TRBJ2-7	.
TGTGCCAGCAGCCAAGATCTCCGGGCGGGGGCCAACGTCCTGACTTTC	CASSQDLRAGANVLTF	.	TRBV3-1	TRBJ2-6	.
TGTGCCAGCAGCTTAGTCCCGACAGGGCACTCTGGCTACACCTTC	CASSLVPTGHSGYTF	TRBD1	TRBV7-2	TRBJ1-2	few
TGTGCCAGCAGCTTCCCCCCCGAGGGGGAGGGTTACAACGAGCAGTACTTC	CASSFPPEGEGYNEQYF	.	TRBV7-9	TRBJ2-7	.
TGTGCCAGCGGGACTCTTTATGGGAATGAGCAGTTCTTC	CASGTLYGNEQFF	.	TRBV6-1	TRBJ2-1	.
TGTGCCAGCAGCCAAGAACTCGCCTACGAGCAGTACTTC	CASSQELAYEQYF	.	TRBV14	TRBJ2-7	few
TGTGCCAGCTCTCGGGACAGGGGGTTTTCGGACGGGAACACTGAAGCTTTCTTT	CASSRDRGFSDGNTEAFF	TRBD1	TRBV2	TRBJ1-1	once
TGCAGTGCTAGTCAGACTAGCGGGGGGGCCGGAGAGCAGTACTTC	CSASQTSGGAGEQYF	TRBD2	TRBV20-1	TRBJ2-7	few